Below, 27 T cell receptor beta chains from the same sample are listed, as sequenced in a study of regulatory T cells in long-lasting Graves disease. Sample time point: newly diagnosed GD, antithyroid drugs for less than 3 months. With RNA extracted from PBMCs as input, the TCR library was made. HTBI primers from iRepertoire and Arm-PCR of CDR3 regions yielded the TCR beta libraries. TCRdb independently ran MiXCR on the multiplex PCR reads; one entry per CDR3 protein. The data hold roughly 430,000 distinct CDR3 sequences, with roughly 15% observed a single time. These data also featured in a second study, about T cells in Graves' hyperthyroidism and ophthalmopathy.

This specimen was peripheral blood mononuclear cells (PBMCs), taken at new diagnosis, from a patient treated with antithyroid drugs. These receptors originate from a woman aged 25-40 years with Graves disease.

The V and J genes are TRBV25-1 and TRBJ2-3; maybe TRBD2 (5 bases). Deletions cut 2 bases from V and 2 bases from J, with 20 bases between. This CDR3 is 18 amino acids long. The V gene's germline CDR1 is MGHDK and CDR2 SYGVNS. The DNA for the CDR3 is TGTGCCAGCAGTGAACGATCGACTACCGGACGGAACACAGATACGCAGTATTTT. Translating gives CASSERSTTGRNTDTQYF.

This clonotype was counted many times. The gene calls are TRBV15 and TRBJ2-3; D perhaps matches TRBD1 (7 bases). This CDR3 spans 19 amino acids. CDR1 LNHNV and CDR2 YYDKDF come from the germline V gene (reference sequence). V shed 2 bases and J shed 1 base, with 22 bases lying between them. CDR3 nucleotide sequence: TGTGCCACCAGCAGACGACAGGGTGCGTTGCGGGACCGCACAGATACGCAGTATTTT. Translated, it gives CATSRRQGALRDRTDTQYF.

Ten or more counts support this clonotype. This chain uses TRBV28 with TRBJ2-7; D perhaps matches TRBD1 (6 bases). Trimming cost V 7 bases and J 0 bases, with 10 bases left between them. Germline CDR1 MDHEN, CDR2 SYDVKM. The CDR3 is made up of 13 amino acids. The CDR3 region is CASTPGHSYEQYF. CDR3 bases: TGTGCCAGCACCCCGGGACACTCCTACGAGCAGTACTTC.

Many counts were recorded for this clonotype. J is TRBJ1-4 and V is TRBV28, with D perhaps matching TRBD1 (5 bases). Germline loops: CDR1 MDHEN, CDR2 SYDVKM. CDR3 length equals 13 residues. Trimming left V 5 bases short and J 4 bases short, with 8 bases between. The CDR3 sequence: CASSPDSNEKLFF. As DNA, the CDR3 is TGTGCCAGCAGTCCCGACAGTAATGAAAAACTGTTTTTT.

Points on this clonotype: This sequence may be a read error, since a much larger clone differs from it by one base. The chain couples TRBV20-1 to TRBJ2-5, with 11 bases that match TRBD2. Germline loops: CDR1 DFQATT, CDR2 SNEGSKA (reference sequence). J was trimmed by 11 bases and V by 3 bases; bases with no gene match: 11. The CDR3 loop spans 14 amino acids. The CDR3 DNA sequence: TGCAGTGCTAGCGGGACTAGCGGTCGCAATGAGCAGTACTTC. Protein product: CSASGTSGRNEQYF.

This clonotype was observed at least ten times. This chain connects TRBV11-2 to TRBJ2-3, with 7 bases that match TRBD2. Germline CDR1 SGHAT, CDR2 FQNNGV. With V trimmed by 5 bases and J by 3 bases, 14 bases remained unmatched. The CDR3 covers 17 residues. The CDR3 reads CASSTSSAGARTDTQYF. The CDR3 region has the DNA TGTGCCAGCAGCACCTCTAGCGCGGGAGCGAGGACAGATACGCAGTATTTT.

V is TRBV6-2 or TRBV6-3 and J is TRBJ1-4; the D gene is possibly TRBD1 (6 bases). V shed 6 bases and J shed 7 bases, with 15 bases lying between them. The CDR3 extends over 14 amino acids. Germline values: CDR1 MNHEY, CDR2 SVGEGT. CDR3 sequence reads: CASSPQGGGEKLFF. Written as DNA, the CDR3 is TGTGCCAGCAGCCCTCAAGGGGGGGGTGAAAAACTGTTTTTT.

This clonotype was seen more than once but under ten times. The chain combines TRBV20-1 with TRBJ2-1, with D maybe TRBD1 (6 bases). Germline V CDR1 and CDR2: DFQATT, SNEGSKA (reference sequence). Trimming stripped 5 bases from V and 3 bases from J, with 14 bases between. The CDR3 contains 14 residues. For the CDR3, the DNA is TGCAGTGCTTTCGACAGGACTTACTACAATGAGCAGTTCTTC. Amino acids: CSAFDRTYYNEQFF.

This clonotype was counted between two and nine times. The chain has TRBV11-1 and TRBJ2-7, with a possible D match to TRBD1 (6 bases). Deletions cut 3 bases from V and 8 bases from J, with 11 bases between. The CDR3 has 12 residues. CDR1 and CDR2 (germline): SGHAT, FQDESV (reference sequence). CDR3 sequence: CASSFQDRKQYF. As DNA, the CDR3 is TGTGCCAGCAGCTTCCAAGACAGGAAGCAGTACTTC.

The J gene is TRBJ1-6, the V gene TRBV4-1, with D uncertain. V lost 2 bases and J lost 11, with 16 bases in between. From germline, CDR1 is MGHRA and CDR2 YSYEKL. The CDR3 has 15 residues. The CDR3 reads CASSQIGQRYPPLHF. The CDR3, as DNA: TGCGCCAGCAGCCAAATCGGGCAACGGTATCCACCCCTCCACTTT.

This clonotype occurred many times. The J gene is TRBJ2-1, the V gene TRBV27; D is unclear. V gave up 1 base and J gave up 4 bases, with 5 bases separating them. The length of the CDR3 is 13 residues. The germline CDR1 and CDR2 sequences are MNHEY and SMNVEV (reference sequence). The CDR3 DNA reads TGTGCCAGCAGTTTATATGTGTACAATGAGCAGTTCTTC. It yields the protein CASSLYVYNEQFF.

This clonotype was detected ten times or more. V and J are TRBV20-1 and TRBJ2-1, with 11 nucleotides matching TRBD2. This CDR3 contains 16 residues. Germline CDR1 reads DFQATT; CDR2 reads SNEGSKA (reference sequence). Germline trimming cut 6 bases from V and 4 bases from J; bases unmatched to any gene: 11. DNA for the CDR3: TGCAGTGCCGTCGGACTAGCGGGCGTTACATACAATGAGCAGTTCTTC. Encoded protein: CSAVGLAGVTYNEQFF.

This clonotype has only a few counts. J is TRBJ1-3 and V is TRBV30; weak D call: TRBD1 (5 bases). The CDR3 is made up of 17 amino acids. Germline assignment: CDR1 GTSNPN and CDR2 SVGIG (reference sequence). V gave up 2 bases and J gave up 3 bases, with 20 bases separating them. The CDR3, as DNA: TGTGCCTGGAGTATTACCGACAGAACCGACTTTGGAAACACCATATATTTT. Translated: CAWSITDRTDFGNTIYF.

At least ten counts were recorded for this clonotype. The CDR3 nucleotides read TGTGCCAGCAGCTTAGGGGGGGCAGTCTACAATGAGCAGTTCTTC. This sequence encodes CASSLGGAVYNEQFF. The chain is built from TRBV7-2 and TRBJ2-1; D tentatively reads TRBD1 or TRBD2 (6 bases each). This CDR3 has 15 amino acids. V gave up 1 base and J gave up 3 bases, with 10 bases separating them. Germline V gene lookup returns CDR1 SGHTA and CDR2 FQGNSA.

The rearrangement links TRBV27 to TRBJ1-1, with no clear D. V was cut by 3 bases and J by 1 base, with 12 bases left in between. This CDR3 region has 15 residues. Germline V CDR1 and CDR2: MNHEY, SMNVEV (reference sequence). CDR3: CASSFPQVGNTEAFF. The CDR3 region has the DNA TGTGCCAGCAGTTTCCCTCAGGTCGGGAACACTGAAGCTTTCTTT.

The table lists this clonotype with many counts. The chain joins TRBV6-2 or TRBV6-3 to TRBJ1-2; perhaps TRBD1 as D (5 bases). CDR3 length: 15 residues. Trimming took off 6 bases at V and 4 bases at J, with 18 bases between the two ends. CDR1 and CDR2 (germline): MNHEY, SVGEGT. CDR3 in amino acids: CASSHSPDGGYGYTF. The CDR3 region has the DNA TGTGCCAGCAGCCACTCCCCCGACGGGGGCTATGGCTACACCTTC.

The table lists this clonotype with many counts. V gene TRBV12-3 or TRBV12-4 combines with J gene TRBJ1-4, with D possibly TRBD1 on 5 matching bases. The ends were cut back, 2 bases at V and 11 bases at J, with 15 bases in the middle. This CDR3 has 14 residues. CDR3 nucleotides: TGTGCCAGCAGTTTAAGGGACTTCCACACTAAACTGTTTTTT. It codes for CASSLRDFHTKLFF.

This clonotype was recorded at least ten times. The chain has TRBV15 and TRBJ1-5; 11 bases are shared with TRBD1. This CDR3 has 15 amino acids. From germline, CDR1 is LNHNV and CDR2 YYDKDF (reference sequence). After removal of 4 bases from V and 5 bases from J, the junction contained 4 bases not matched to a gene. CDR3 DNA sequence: TGTGCCACCAGCACAGGGACAGGGGGGGATCAGCCCCAGCATTTT. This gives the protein CATSTGTGGDQPQHF.

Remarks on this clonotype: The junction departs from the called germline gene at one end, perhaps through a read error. DNA for the CDR3: TGCGTCAGCAGCTTGGGTGTTAGGGACAGGGGAAAGGTTTGGAGCACTGAAGCTTTCTTT. Protein product: CVSSLGVRDRGKVWSTEAFF. The V call is TRBV5-1, the J call TRBJ1-1; TRBD1 aligns across 10 bases. CDR1 and CDR2 (germline): SGHRS, YFSETQ. The length of the CDR3 is 20 residues.

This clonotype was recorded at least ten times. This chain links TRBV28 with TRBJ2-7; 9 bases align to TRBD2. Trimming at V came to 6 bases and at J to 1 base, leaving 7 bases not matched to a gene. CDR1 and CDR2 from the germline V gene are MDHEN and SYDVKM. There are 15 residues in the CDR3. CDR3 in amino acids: CASSRGTSLSYEQYF. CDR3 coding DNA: TGTGCCAGCAGCAGAGGGACTAGCTTATCCTACGAGCAGTACTTC.

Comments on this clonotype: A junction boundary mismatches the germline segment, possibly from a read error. The chain's CDR3 is CASSQGTSGRDYNEQFF. The CDR3, as DNA: TGCGCCAGCAGCCAAGGAACTAGCGGGAGGGATTACAATGAGCAGTTCTTC. The chain is built from TRBV11-2 and TRBJ2-1; 13 bases fit TRBD2. Per germline, CDR1 SGHAT and CDR2 FQNNGV. CDR3 length equals 17 residues.

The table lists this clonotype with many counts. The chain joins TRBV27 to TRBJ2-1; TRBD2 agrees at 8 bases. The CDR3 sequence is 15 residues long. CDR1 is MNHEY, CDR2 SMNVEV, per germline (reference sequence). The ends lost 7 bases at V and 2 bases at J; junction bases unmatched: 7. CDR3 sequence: CASTASGSPYNEQFF. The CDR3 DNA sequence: TGTGCCAGCACGGCCAGCGGGAGCCCCTACAATGAGCAGTTCTTC.

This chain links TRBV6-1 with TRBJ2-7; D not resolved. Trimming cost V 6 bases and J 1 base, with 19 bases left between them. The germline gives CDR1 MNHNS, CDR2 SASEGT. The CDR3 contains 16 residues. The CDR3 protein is CASSSPRFGSSYEQYF. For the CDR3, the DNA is TGTGCCAGCAGCTCGCCTCGATTCGGTTCGTCCTACGAGCAGTACTTC.

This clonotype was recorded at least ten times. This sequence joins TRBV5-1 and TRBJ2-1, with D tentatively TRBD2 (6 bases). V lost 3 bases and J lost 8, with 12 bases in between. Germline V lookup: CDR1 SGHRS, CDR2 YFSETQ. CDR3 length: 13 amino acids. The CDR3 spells CASSSGVRDEQFF. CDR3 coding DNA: TGCGCCAGCAGCTCGGGAGTACGCGATGAGCAGTTCTTC.

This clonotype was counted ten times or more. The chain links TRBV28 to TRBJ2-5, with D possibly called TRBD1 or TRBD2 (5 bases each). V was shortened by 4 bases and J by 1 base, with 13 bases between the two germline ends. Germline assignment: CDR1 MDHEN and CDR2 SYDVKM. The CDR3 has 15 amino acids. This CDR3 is CASSSQGTAQETQYF. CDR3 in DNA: TGTGCCAGCAGTTCGCAAGGGACGGCCCAAGAGACCCAGTACTTC.

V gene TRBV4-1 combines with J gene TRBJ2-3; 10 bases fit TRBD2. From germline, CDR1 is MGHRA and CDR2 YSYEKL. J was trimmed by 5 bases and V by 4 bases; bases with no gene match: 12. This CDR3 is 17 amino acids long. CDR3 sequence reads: CASSLLQREGRGDTQYF. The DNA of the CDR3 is TGCGCCAGCAGCCTACTACAGCGGGAGGGCCGGGGAGATACGCAGTATTTT.

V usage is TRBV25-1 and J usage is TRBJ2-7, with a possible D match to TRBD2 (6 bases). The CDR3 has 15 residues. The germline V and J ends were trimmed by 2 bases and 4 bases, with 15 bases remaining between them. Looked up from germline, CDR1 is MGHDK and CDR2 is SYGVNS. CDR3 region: CASSERRRAGYEQYF. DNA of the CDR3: TGTGCCAGCAGTGAAAGGAGGAGGGCCGGGTACGAGCAGTACTTC.